Reported below is one T cell receptor (beta chain). Its target is not known. This specimen belongs to a study of long-term antiretroviral therapy in people with HIV. Samples were assayed with immunoSEQ v3.0 at survey level. Measured with immunoSEQ multiplex PCR; TCRdb has only the in-frame clones, and not every one. The repertoire holds around 12,000 clones, about 74% seen once, with approximately 20% in the top ten. V dropped 0 bases and J dropped 0; count of bases not matched to a gene: 6. The CDR3 contains 18 residues. The germline CDR1 and CDR2 sequences are LGHNT and FRNRAP. Study-wide results and limits: With ART, diversity went up but was still lower than in transplant donor controls. Blood obtained between about 2004 and 2017 may reflect older ART regimens. When set beside controls, HIV repertoires had CDR3 length ranges that were narrower.

The material sequenced was unsorted PBMCs, taken 0.5 years before starting antiretroviral therapy. The rearrangement uses TRBV12-5 and TRBJ2-7; 12 bases map to TRBD2. This receptor was obtained from a woman in her forties with HIV. The CDR3: CASGLVYGLAGNSYEQYF. The CDR3 nucleotides are TGTGCTAGTGGTTTGGTATACGGACTAGCGGGGAACTCCTACGAGCAGTACTTC.